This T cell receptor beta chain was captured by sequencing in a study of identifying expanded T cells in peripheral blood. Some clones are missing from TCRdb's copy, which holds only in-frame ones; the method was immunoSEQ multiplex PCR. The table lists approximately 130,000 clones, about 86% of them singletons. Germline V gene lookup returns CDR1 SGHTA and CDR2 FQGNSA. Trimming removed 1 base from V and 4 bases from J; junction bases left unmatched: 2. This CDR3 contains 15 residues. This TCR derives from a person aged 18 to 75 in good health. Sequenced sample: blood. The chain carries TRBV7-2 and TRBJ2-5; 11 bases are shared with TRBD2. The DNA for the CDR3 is TGTGCCAGCAGCTTAGGGCTAGCGGGGGGAGAGACCCAGTACTTC. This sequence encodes CASSLGLAGGETQYF.